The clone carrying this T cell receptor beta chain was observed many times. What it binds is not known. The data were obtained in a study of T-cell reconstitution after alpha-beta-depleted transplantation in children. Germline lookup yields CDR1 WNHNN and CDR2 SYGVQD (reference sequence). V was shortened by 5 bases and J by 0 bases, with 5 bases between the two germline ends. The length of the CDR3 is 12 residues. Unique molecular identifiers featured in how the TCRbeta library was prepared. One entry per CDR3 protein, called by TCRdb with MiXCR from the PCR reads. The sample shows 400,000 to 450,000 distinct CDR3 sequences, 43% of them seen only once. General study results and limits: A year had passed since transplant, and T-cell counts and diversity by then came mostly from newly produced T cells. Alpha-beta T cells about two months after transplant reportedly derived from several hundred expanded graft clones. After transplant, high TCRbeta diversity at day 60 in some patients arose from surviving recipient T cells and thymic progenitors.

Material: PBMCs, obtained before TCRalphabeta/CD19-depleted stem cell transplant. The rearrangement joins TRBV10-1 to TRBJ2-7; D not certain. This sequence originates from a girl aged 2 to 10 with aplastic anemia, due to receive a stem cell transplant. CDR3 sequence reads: CASSRTSYEQYF. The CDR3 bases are TGCGCCAGCAGTAGGACCTCCTACGAGCAGTACTTC.